This entry is about one T cell receptor (beta chain). Its antigen is as yet unknown. V was pared by 5 bases and J by 4 bases, with 6 bases of the junction left unmatched. The CDR3 is 14 residues long. Per the germline V gene, CDR1 is MGHRA and CDR2 is YSYEKL. The data were obtained in a study of vaccination effects on CD4 cells after COVID-19. Across the whole study: Of the BNT162b2 and mRNA-1273 vaccines, participants received two doses of one or the other.

Expansion with viral peptide pools was applied to antigen-specific CD4+ T cells by the ViraFEST assay prior to sequencing. The culture ran for around nine days, and then CD4+ T cells were isolated. Each vaccine recipient was nucleocapsid antibody negative and had no prior SARS-CoV-2 infection. They grew roughly 2 million PBMC in each well, adding approximately 10 IU/ml IL-2 and 10 ug/ml peptides. Profiling relied on immunoSEQ multiplex PCR, and the TCRdb table lists in-frame clones only, not all of them. The sample has 35,000 to 40,000 clones, less than 70% seen once. Findings and limits, study-wide: Marked clonal contraction of both clone types appeared late after vaccination.

The sequencing used CD4+ T cells from PBMCs cultured with HCoV-OC43 spike peptides, collected before COVID-19 vaccination. Subset denoted: HCoV-OC43 spike overlapping peptide pool stimulation. This TCR was sampled from a human donor who received a COVID-19 vaccine. This chain joins TRBV4-1 and TRBJ1-2; 8 bases line up with TRBD1. The CDR3 here is CASSSRTGSYGYTF. For the CDR3, the DNA is TGCGCCAGCAGCTCCCGGACAGGGAGCTATGGCTACACCTTC.